Here is one T cell receptor beta chain with its context. This entry comes from a study of blood T cell repertoires in COVID-19. Per the study methods: It was from reference gene primer amplification that nucleated cell counts were estimated. The assay was immunoSEQ multiplex PCR, and TCRdb's table has in-frame clones only and misses some. That table is the source of V, J and clone size, and D and trimming were worked out from the DNA. The profile shows more than 100,000 clones, about nine tenths of them singletons. CDR3 size: 12 residues. V was pared by 5 bases and J by 7 bases, with 8 bases between. Per germline, CDR1 MNHEY and CDR2 SVGAGI.

This chain links TRBV6-5 with TRBJ2-2; D call uncertain. This clonotype originated in a man between 40 and 49 years old with acute or convalescent COVID-19. Sequencing used peripheral blood. This chain's CDR3 is CASSPSIGELFF. In nucleotides, the CDR3 is TGTGCCAGCAGTCCTAGTATCGGGGAGCTGTTTTTT.